The T cell receptor beta chain under discussion was sequenced for a study of cytomegalovirus exposure and HLA in healthy donors. PCR employed 60 Vbeta and 13 Jbeta primers. Repertoires were generated with immunoSEQ multiplex PCR, while TCRdb's copy carries only in-frame clones and drops some. The sample includes 74,000 or so clones, around 75% of them seen just once. CDR1 and CDR2 (germline): KGHSH, LQKENI. J was trimmed by 6 bases and V by 3 bases; bases with no gene match: 4. The CDR3 loop spans 15 amino acids. This clone came up a few times. The source of this sequence is a woman aged 40 to 50 in good health and CMV-seronegative. The chain combines TRBV18 with TRBJ2-7; TRBD2 matches 14 bases. Sequencing was done on a sample of PBMCs. This CDR3 reads CASSPPTSGRGEQYF. The DNA of the CDR3 is TGTGCCAGCTCACCTCCGACTAGCGGGAGGGGCGAGCAGTACTTC.